The text below deals with one T cell receptor beta chain. Its antigen remains unknown. Then a second PCR, running about 6 to 11 cycles, was carried out with a sample-barcoded 5' primer and a J-beta primer mix. TCRdb re-analysed the 5' RACE reads in MiXCR, keeping a single row per CDR3 protein. The sample comprises roughly 1.6 million distinct CDR3 sequences, about 31% of which are singletons, and 10% to 12% rests with the top ten. The sample is drawn from a study of blood T cells in healthy people across ages. Whole-study findings and limits: The unsorted PBMCs prevented any conclusive comparison of naive versus antigen-experienced cells.

Germline loops: CDR1 SGHTA, CDR2 FQGTGA. Trimming cost V 1 base and J 7 bases; bases outside gene matches: 4. CDR3 size: 15 residues. The chain is built from TRBV7-3 and TRBJ2-1; 10 positions agree with TRBD2. The clonotype originates from a woman younger than 45 in good health. Sequenced material: blood. This CDR3 reads CASSLMSGGGNEQFF. CDR3 sequence (DNA): TGTGCCAGCAGCTTAATGAGCGGGGGGGGAAATGAGCAGTTCTTC.